This entry lists 18 T cell receptor beta chains sequenced from one sample in a study of cytomegalovirus exposure and HLA in healthy donors. Sequencing used immunoSEQ multiplex PCR; TCRdb keeps in-frame clones, though not all of them. The table has 70,000 or so clones, 90% to 95% seen once. The material sequenced was PBMCs. The receptors stem from a woman younger than 30 in good health and CMV-seropositive.

The chain recombines TRBV6-1 with TRBJ2-6; a possible D gene is TRBD1 (5 bases). V lost 3 bases to trimming and J lost 2 bases, with 11 bases between them. Germline CDR1 and CDR2: MNHNS and SASEGT. CDR3 length: 16 residues. The DNA for the CDR3 is TGTGCCAGCAGTGAGTCAGGGCTGGCTGGGGCCAACGTCCTGACTTTC. Translated, it gives CASSESGLAGANVLTF.

This clone appeared a single time. The V call is TRBV4-2, the J call TRBJ1-3; 9 bases match TRBD1. Per the germline V gene, CDR1 is LGHNA and CDR2 is YNFKEQ. This CDR3 is 19 amino acids long. With 0 bases clipped from V and 4 bases from J, the junction kept 13 bases outside the gene matches. CDR3 DNA: TGTGCCAGCAGCCAAGATCCGGGACAGGGAGGTTTTGCCGGAAACACCATATATTTT. Its protein is CASSQDPGQGGFAGNTIYF.

This clone was detected only once. The chain carries TRBV28 and TRBJ2-2; D unresolved. The V and J ends lost 5 bases and 5 bases respectively, with 9 bases between them. This CDR3 is built from 13 residues. Germline lookup yields CDR1 MDHEN and CDR2 SYDVKM. CDR3 DNA sequence: TGTGCCAGCAGTCTCAAGCGTACCGGGGAGCTGTTTTTT. It encodes CASSLKRTGELFF.

This clone was observed once. The V gene is TRBV7-2, the J gene TRBJ2-3, with 10 nucleotides matching TRBD1. Germline CDR1 SGHTA, CDR2 FQGNSA. V was pared by 8 bases and J by 1 base, with 6 bases of the junction left unmatched. This CDR3 has 15 residues. The CDR3 protein is CASRTGGGRTDTQYF. The CDR3 DNA follows: TGTGCCAGCCGGACAGGGGGGGGGCGCACAGATACGCAGTATTTT.

The chain carries TRBV6-1 and TRBJ2-7; D may be TRBD2 (6 bases). Germline V CDR1 and CDR2: MNHNS, SASEGT. The CDR3 runs to 14 residues. Trimming shortened V by 8 bases and J by 7 bases, and 21 bases separated the two germline ends. CDR3 protein: CASRLRTARGEQYF. In nucleotides, the CDR3 is TGTGCCAGCCGACTGAGGACCGCCCGGGGGGAGCAGTACTTC.

The chain has TRBV10-2 and TRBJ2-7, with a tentative D call TRBD2 (7 bases). Germline values: CDR1 WSHSY, CDR2 SAAADI. The CDR3 contains 16 residues. V lost 3 bases and J lost 0, with 15 bases in between. As DNA, the CDR3 is TGCGCCAGCAGTGATTTATTGCGGGGGCCCTCCTACGAGCAGTACTTC. The encoded protein is CASSDLLRGPSYEQYF.

The chain links TRBV30 to TRBJ1-2; possibly TRBD1 for D (5 bases). This CDR3 region has 13 residues. Germline V gene data show CDR1 as GTSNPN and CDR2 as SVGIG (reference sequence). Trimming stripped 2 bases from V and 7 bases from J, with 14 bases between. Here the CDR3 reads CAWSLGGEVGYTF. In DNA, the CDR3 is TGTGCCTGGAGTCTCGGAGGGGAGGTTGGCTACACCTTC.

About this clone: At one of its ends the junction is not consistent with the germline gene, which may arise from a read error. J is TRBJ1-1 and V is TRBV27, with D tentatively TRBD1 (5 bases). Germline loops: CDR1 MNHEY, CDR2 SMNVEV (reference sequence). The CDR3 loop spans 14 amino acids. The CDR3 loop is CAGSPQDMNTEAFF. The CDR3 DNA sequence: TGTGCCGGCAGTCCCCAGGACATGAACACTGAAGCTTTCTTT.

The V and J genes are TRBV7-2 and TRBJ1-6; D possibly corresponds to TRBD1 (5 bases). Germline lookup yields CDR1 SGHTA and CDR2 FQGNSA. The ends were cut back, 8 bases at V and 10 bases at J, with 24 bases in the middle. The CDR3 extends over 16 amino acids. This CDR3 reads CASLLRVGGLASPLHF. Written as DNA, the CDR3 is TGTGCCAGCCTACTTAGGGTGGGGGGTCTAGCCTCACCCCTCCACTTT.

The chain links TRBV5-6 to TRBJ2-7; no clear D. The CDR3 runs 12 residues. The germline gives CDR1 SGHDT, CDR2 YYEEEE. The V and J ends lost 1 base and 4 bases respectively, with 6 bases between them. For the CDR3, the DNA is TGTGCCAGCAGCTTGACAGTTTACGAGCAGTACTTC. Its protein is CASSLTVYEQYF.

This clone was recorded once. The chain recombines TRBV10-1 with TRBJ1-4; 8 nucleotides align to TRBD1. The CDR3 totals 13 residues. CDR1 WNHNN and CDR2 SYGVQD come from the germline V gene (reference sequence). J lost 14 bases, V lost 3 bases, and 8 bases had no gene match. DNA for the CDR3: TGCGCCAGCAGTGACGGACAGGGAGCCCGTCTGTTTTTT. Translated, it gives CASSDGQGARLFF.

V and J are TRBV19 and TRBJ1-4; weak D call: TRBD1 (5 bases). Trimming took 1 base from V and 7 from J, leaving 13 bases between them. This CDR3 region has 15 residues. The V gene's germline CDR1 is LNHDA and CDR2 SQIVND (reference sequence). CDR3: CASSIGAGRAEKLFF. Written as DNA, the CDR3 is TGTGCCAGTAGTATAGGGGCAGGGAGGGCTGAAAAACTGTTTTTT.

The V call is TRBV9, the J call TRBJ2-1; 8 nucleotides agree with TRBD2. CDR1 and CDR2 (germline): SGDLS, YYNGEE. The CDR3 length is 16 residues. V lost 2 bases to trimming and J lost 0 bases; unmatched junction nucleotides: 4. CDR3 in amino acids: CASSVSGATSYNEQFF. CDR3 nucleotides: TGTGCCAGCAGCGTTAGCGGGGCAACCTCCTACAATGAGCAGTTCTTC.

The J gene is TRBJ1-1, the V gene TRBV10-1; D call uncertain. The CDR3 is made up of 14 amino acids. The germline V gene encodes CDR1 WNHNN and CDR2 SYGVQD (reference sequence). Trimming removed 3 bases from V and 5 bases from J, with 13 bases in between. The CDR3 DNA sequence: TGCGCCAGCAGTGATAATCGCGTTTCGACTGAAGCTTTCTTT. This sequence encodes CASSDNRVSTEAFF.

The chain has TRBV20-1 and TRBJ1-2; D is perhaps TRBD1 (5 bases). CDR1 and CDR2 (germline): DFQATT, SNEGSKA (reference sequence). Trimming left V 6 bases short and J 6 bases short, with 11 bases between. The CDR3 has 11 residues. The CDR3 DNA follows: TGCAGTGCCCTGGGCAGGGATGGCTACACCTTC. Translation: CSALGRDGYTF.

This rearrangement joins TRBV6-5 to TRBJ2-3, with D maybe TRBD2 (6 bases). Germline V gene data show CDR1 as MNHEY and CDR2 as SVGAGI. The CDR3 consists of 14 residues. Deletions cut 4 bases from V and 1 base from J, with 9 bases between. CDR3 loop: CASSLSGGTDTQYF. CDR3 nucleotides: TGTGCCAGCAGTTTGTCGGGGGGCACAGATACGCAGTATTTT.

V usage is TRBV19 and J usage is TRBJ1-1, with D possibly matching TRBD1 (5 bases). Trimming removed 5 bases from V and 7 bases from J, with 29 bases in between. The CDR3 length is 18 residues. Looked up from germline, CDR1 is LNHDA and CDR2 is SQIVND (reference sequence). The CDR3 nucleotides read TGTGCCAGTAGTCCGGCGGGATGGGTTCGACGGGACCCCTGTGAAGCTTTCTTT. Protein: CASSPAGWVRRDPCEAFF.

V and J are TRBV25-1 and TRBJ2-7; D uncertain. Trimming pared 4 bases from V and 2 bases from J, leaving 12 bases between. CDR1 MGHDK and CDR2 SYGVNS come from the germline V gene. The CDR3 consists of 14 residues. The CDR3 DNA is TGTGCCAGCAGTGGAGGTAGCCGACCCTACGAGCAGTACTTC. Amino acid sequence: CASSGGSRPYEQYF.